The T cell receptor (beta chain) described here comes from a study of T cell changes during pregnancy in multiple sclerosis. Clones were read by immunoSEQ multiplex PCR, and TCRdb kept only the in-frame ones, dropping some. The sample lists roughly 89,000 clones, approximately 92% occurring once. The CDR3 is made up of 15 amino acids. Between the trimmed V and J ends, which lost 5 bases and 2 bases, there was a span of 14 bases. Germline V gene data show CDR1 as SGHTA and CDR2 as FQGNSA. The receptor comes from a female donor with multiple sclerosis, enrolled in a pregnancy study. The sample was peripheral blood, taken in the first trimester of pregnancy. The chain couples TRBV7-2 to TRBJ2-3, with D maybe TRBD2 (6 bases). CDR3 region: CASSLNGGNTDTQYF. In DNA, the CDR3 is TGTGCCAGCAGCCTCAACGGGGGAAACACAGATACGCAGTATTTT.